The entry below describes one TCR beta chain. This clonotype was found a few times. Its antigen is still unknown. Per-nucleotide qualities are absent, and no much larger clonotype sits a single base away. TCR cDNA was synthesized by 5'RACE template switching, which introduced a universal primer site and unique molecular identifiers. Priming of cDNA synthesis was performed from both the TCR alpha and TCR beta constant segments. Libraries were amplified in two PCR steps, with sample barcodes and sequencing adapters added in the second step. Sequencing of libraries was performed on Illumina HiSeq 2500 (2x100 bp) or NovaSeq (2x150 bp). The source study handled its data this way. MIGEC was used to demultiplex reads and collapse the reads into UMI consensus sequences, and MiXCR was used for V(D)J alignment. Clonotypes responding to the vaccine were identified with edgeR on replicate PBMC samples, with the criteria of FDR below 0.01 and a log2 fold change above 5 up to day 15. CD4 or CD8 identity was assigned to each bulk clonotype according to whether the clonotype was present at higher abundance in the sequenced CD4 repertoire or the sequenced CD8 repertoire. TCRdb ran its own pipeline on the public reads, namely fastp trimming at Q25 and MiXCR clone calling, and kept in-frame beta chains. Every CDR3 protein is listed once, alongside the most common genes and DNA of its rows. TCRdb assigned the V and J calls; the authors' analysis was not used. This sample has about 47,000 distinct CDR3 sequences in its table, and 7.4% of those were observed once. Together, the top ten hold less than 35% of the sample.

Sample treatment or condition, as interpreted from the label and publication: live attenuated yellow fever vaccine strain. A standard Ficoll-Paque protocol was used to isolate PBMCs from peripheral blood. Dynabeads CD4 and CD8 positive selection kits were used to isolate the CD4 and CD8 T-cell fractions. RNA was extracted with TriZol from bulk PBMCs, CD4 and CD8 fractions, and dextramer-positive and dextramer-negative fractions. This record comes from a study of T cells after yellow fever vaccination (dated by TCRdb to the late 2010s). Broadly, across the study: The SMART-Seq v4 Ultra Low Input RNA kit was used to prepare libraries from fractions with low cell numbers. To track T-cell clones before and after primary and booster YFV17D yellow fever vaccination, bulk TCR alpha and beta repertoires were sequenced longitudinally. Two healthy male donors made up the cohort, one aged 18 to 30 years and the other aged 30 to 40 years. Blood samples were taken at several timepoints before and after primary and secondary immunization, and bulk PBMC replicates and cell subsets were isolated. Overall results and qualifications from the work: Because the study included only a couple of donors, the extent to which the findings can be generalized is limited. Most clones expanded after primary vaccination were re-detected after the booster (around 96% of CD4 and around nine tenths of CD8), suggesting broad memory maintenance. Compared with the primary T-cell response, the secondary T-cell response was weaker but faster, peaking on day 5 rather than day 15. Computational filtering was needed because FACS-sorted repertoires could contain abundant contaminating clonotypes from the bulk population. A small share of clonotypes occurred in both CD4 and CD8 compartments, likely arising from convergent recombination.

From the germline V gene (reference sequence), CDR1 is DFQATT and CDR2 is SNEGSKA. V is clipped by 1 base and J by 1 base, and the sequence between their germline boundaries is 16 bases long. Including the terminal cysteine and phenylalanine, the CDR3 comprises 16 residues. The only DNA kept is the CDR3, 48 bases in frame from the first base. Here the chain combines TRBV20-1 and TRBJ1-1, and the D gene may be TRBD1, 5 bases matching. Sequenced material: CD8+ T cells sorted from PBMCs, taken more than 14 days after the first yellow fever vaccination. The TCR comes from a man aged 18 to 29 who received the YFV17D yellow fever vaccine. The DNA reads as follows: TGCAGTGCTAGAGTTTCCTTATTACAGGAGAACACTGAAGCTTTCTTT. It translates as CSARVSLLQENTEAFF.